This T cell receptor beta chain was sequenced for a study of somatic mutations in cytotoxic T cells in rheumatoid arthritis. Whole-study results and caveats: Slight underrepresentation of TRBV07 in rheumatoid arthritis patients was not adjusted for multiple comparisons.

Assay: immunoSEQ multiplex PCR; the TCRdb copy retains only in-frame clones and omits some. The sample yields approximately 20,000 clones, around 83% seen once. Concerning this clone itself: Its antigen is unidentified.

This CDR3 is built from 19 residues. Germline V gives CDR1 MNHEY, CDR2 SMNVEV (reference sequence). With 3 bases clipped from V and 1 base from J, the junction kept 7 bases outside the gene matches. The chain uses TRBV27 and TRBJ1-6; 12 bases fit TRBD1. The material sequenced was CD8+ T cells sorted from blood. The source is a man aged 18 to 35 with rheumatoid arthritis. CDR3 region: CASSLGQGARGSYNSPLHF. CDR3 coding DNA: TGTGCCAGCAGTTTGGGACAGGGGGCGAGAGGGTCCTATAATTCACCCCTCCACTTT.